This T cell receptor (beta chain) came from a study of cytomegalovirus exposure and HLA in healthy donors. Points from the study as a whole: Productive rates of about 87% or about 30% were seen for most TCR beta V segments in an earlier analysis.

A note on this clone: Its antigen is undetermined.

With V trimmed by 1 base and J by 0 bases, 6 bases remained unmatched. The CDR3 spans 17 residues. Looked up from germline, CDR1 is KGHSH and CDR2 is LQKENI. PCR involved 60 Vbeta and 13 Jbeta primers. Sequenced by immunoSEQ multiplex PCR; TCRdb stores in-frame clones only, minus some. The listing contains under 200,000 clones. Sequences were obtained from PBMCs. This sequence joins TRBV18 and TRBJ1-5, with TRBD1 matching over 7 bases. The receptor was derived from a man between 25 and 39 years old in good health and CMV-seronegative. The chain's CDR3 is CASSPQGQLYSNQPQHF. In DNA, the CDR3 is TGTGCCAGCTCACCACAGGGACAGTTATATAGCAATCAGCCCCAGCATTTT.